This T cell receptor (beta chain) was captured by sequencing in a study of cytomegalovirus exposure and HLA in healthy donors. Study in general: Of all 400 or so donors who were genotyped, roughly 81% belonged to the Caucasian-associated ancestry cluster.

The CDR3 totals 15 residues. The V gene lost 4 bases and the J gene lost 5 bases, with 12 bases spanning the gap. CDR1 is MNHEY, CDR2 SVGAGI, per germline. This clone was seen a few times. Antigen: not known. A multiplex PCR was run with 60 Vbeta primers and 13 Jbeta primers. TCRdb keeps only in-frame clones here, not all; method: immunoSEQ multiplex PCR. Here the sample spans 200,000 to 250,000 clones, approximately 85% being singletons. The study, taken as a whole, reports: Several V segments, TRBV6-2 and TRBV6-3 among them, could not be told apart and were dropped.

The receptor was derived from a girl aged 2 to 9 in good health and CMV-seronegative. The sample consisted of PBMCs. This chain uses TRBV6-5 with TRBJ1-6, with D possibly TRBD1 on 6 matching bases. CDR3 in DNA: TGTGCCAGCAGTTTCGACAGGTGGAATAATTCACCCCTCCACTTT. Protein: CASSFDRWNNSPLHF.